These 7 T cell receptor beta chains share one sample of origin, sequenced in a study of T cells after yellow fever vaccination. TCRdb used MiXCR to reprocess the 5' RACE reads, holding one entry per CDR3 protein. The sample gives more than 95,000 distinct CDR3 sequences, about 7% of which show up once; approximately 2.7% is in the top ten. The sample was CD4+ T cells sorted from PBMCs, taken about 41 days after the first yellow fever vaccination. The receptors were gathered from a man in his late teens or twenties who received the YFV17D yellow fever vaccine.

This clonotype was seen ten or more times. V and J are TRBV7-9 and TRBJ1-1, with 7 bases matching TRBD1. Trimming cost V 5 bases and J 5 bases; bases outside gene matches: 5. This CDR3 has 13 amino acids. Germline CDR1 reads SEHNR; CDR2 reads FQNEAQ (reference sequence). The CDR3 reads CASSTQGVTEAFF. The CDR3 region has the DNA TGTGCCAGCAGCACCCAGGGGGTGACTGAAGCTTTCTTT.

The chain carries TRBV7-2 and TRBJ1-3, with D unresolved. The CDR3 loop spans 16 amino acids. Germline CDR1 SGHTA, CDR2 FQGNSA. Deletions cut 2 bases from V and 0 bases from J, with 11 bases between. The CDR3 here is CASSLQPPDSGNTIYF. The CDR3 bases are TGTGCCAGCAGCTTACAGCCTCCGGACTCTGGAAACACCATATATTTT.

This clonotype was found many times. This chain uses TRBV10-3 with TRBJ1-3; D uncertain. Germline V gene data show CDR1 as ENHRY and CDR2 as SYGVKD. This CDR3 contains 14 residues. Trimming pared 8 bases from V and 3 bases from J, leaving 14 bases between. In nucleotides, the CDR3 is TGTGCCATCGACGAGATGGGGAATGGAAACACCATATATTTT. As protein: CAIDEMGNGNTIYF.

This clonotype has ten or more counts. The chain joins TRBV7-2 to TRBJ1-6, with D uncertain. Germline V gives CDR1 SGHTA, CDR2 FQGNSA. V dropped 6 bases and J dropped 10 bases, with 10 bases sitting between them. The CDR3 loop spans 12 amino acids. CDR3 loop: CASRAQGSPLHF. In DNA, the CDR3 is TGTGCCAGCAGAGCGCAAGGGTCACCCCTCCACTTT. The whole variable domain, filled in from reference TRBV7-2 and TRBJ1-6, reads GAGVSQSPSNKVTEKGKDVELRCDPISGHTALYWYRQSLGQGLEFLIYFQGNSAPDKSGLPSDRFSAERTGGSVSTLTIQRTQQEDSAVYLCASRAQGSPLHFGNGTRLTVT.

At least ten counts were recorded for this clonotype. The V call is TRBV18, the J call TRBJ2-2, with D hard to call. Germline V lookup: CDR1 KGHSH, CDR2 LQKENI. V lost 3 bases and J 2 bases, leaving 13 bases between the germline ends. This CDR3 is built from 16 residues. The CDR3 DNA follows: TGTGCCAGCTCACCCGGCAGCCACTCTAACACCGGGGAGCTGTTTTTT. This translates into CASSPGSHSNTGELFF.

In this sample, this clonotype turned up many times. One end of the junction is discordant with germline, which a read error may explain. This chain joins TRBV7-7 and TRBJ2-2, with 7 bases that match TRBD1. Germline assignment: CDR1 SSHAT and CDR2 FNYEAQ (reference sequence). The CDR3 has 15 residues. The CDR3 DNA sequence: TGTGCTAGCAGCTTAGGGGGACAGTACACCGGGGAGCTGTTTTTT. Residues: CASSLGGQYTGELFF.

The sample holds many counts of this clonotype. The chain carries TRBV20-1 and TRBJ2-7, with 8 bases that match TRBD1. Germline V gene lookup returns CDR1 DFQATT and CDR2 SNEGSKA (reference sequence). CDR3 size: 13 residues. The J segment lost 2 bases and the V segment lost 6 bases, leaving 6 bases of the junction unmatched. The CDR3 DNA follows: TGCAGTGCCGTGGACAGGGCCACCTACGAGCAGTACGTC. Its translation is CSAVDRATYEQYV.